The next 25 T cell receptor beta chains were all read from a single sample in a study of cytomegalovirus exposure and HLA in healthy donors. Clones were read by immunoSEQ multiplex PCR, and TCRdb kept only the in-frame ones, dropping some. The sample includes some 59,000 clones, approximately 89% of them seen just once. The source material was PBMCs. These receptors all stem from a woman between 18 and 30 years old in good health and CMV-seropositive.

For the CDR3, the DNA is TGTGCCACCAGCAGAGGCCAGGGGAGCCAAGAGACCCAGTACTTC. It codes for CATSRGQGSQETQYF. J is TRBJ2-5 and V is TRBV15; a weak D match, TRBD1 (6 bases). Germline V gives CDR1 LNHNV, CDR2 YYDKDF (reference sequence). Trimming shortened V by 1 base and J by 1 base, and 10 bases separated the two germline ends. The CDR3 sequence is 15 residues long.

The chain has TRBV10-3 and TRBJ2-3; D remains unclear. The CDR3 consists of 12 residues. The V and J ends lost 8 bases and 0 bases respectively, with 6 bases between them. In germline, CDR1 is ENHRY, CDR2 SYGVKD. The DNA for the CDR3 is TGTGCCATCCGCGGAAGCACAGATACGCAGTATTTT. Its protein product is CAIRGSTDTQYF.

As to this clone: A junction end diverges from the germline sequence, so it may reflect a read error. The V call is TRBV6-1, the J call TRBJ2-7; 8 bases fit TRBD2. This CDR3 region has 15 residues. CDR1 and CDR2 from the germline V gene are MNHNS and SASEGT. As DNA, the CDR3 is TGTGCCAGCACTGAAGTAGCGGGGCACTCCTACGAGCAGTACTTC. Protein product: CASTEVAGHSYEQYF.

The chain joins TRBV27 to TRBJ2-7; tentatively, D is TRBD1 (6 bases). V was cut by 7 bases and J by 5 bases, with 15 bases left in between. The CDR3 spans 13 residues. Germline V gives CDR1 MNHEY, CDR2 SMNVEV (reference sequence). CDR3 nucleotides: TGTGCCAGCAACAAACAGGGTCTCCACGAGCAGTACTTC. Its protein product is CASNKQGLHEQYF.

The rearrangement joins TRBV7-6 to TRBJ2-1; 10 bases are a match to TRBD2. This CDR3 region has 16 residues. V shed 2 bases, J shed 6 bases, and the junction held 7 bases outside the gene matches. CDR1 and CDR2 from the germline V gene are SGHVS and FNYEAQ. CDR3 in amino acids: CASSLFLLAGINEQFF. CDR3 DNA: TGTGCCAGCAGCTTATTCCTACTAGCGGGGATCAATGAGCAGTTCTTC.

CDR3 sequence: CASSQEAGGITDTQYF. CDR3 DNA sequence: TGTGCCAGCAGCCAGGAAGCGGGGGGGATCACAGATACGCAGTATTTT. The genes are TRBV4-2 and TRBJ2-3; 10 bases align to TRBD2. CDR1 is LGHNA and CDR2 is YNFKEQ in the germline V gene. The CDR3 is made up of 16 amino acids. The V gene end was trimmed by 3 bases and the J gene end by 2 bases; junction bases not matched to a gene: 5.

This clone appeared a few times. This CDR3 is CASSYAGIPAETQYF. The CDR3 DNA follows: TGTGCCAGCAGTTACGCAGGGATACCCGCGGAGACCCAGTACTTC. The chain carries TRBV6-5 and TRBJ2-5; D possibly corresponds to TRBD1 (5 bases). The CDR3 covers 15 residues. V was pared by 2 bases and J by 5 bases, with 15 bases between. Germline loops: CDR1 MNHEY, CDR2 SVGAGI.

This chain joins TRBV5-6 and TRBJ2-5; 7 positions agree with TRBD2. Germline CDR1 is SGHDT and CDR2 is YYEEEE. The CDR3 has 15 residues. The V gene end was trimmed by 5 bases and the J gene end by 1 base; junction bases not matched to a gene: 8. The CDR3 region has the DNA TGTGCCAGCAGGGGGGAGGCTAGCGGCCAAGAGACCCAGTACTTC. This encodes CASRGEASGQETQYF. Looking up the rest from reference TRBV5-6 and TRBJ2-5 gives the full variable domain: DAGVTQSPTHLIKTRGQQVTLRCSPKSGHDTVSWYQQALGQGPQFIFQYYEEEERQRGNFPDRFSGHQFPNYSSELNVNALLLGDSALYLCASRGEASGQETQYFGPGTRLLVL.

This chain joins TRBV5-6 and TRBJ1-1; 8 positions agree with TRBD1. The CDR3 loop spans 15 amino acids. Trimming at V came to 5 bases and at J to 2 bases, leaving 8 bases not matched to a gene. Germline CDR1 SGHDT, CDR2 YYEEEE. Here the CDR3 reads CASSPTDRGNTEAFF. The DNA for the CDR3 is TGTGCCAGCAGTCCCACCGACAGGGGAAACACTGAAGCTTTCTTT.

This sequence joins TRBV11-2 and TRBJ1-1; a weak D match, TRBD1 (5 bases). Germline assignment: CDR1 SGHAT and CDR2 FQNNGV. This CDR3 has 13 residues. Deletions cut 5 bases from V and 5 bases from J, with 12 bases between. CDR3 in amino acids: CASSRPGYTEAFF. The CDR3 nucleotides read TGTGCCAGCAGCCGCCCAGGGTATACTGAAGCTTTCTTT.

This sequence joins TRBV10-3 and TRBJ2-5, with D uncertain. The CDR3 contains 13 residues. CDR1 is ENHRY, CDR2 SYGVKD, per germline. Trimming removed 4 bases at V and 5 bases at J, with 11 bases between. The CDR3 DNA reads TGTGCCATCAGTGCAGGATCGCCGGAGACCCAGTACTTC. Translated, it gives CAISAGSPETQYF.

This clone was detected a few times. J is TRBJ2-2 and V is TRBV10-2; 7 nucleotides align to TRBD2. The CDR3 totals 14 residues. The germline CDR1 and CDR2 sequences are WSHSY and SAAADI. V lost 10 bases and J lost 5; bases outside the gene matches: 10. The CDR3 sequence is CATERGPGTGELFF. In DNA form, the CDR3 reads TGCGCCACCGAGCGGGGCCCGGGGACCGGGGAGCTGTTTTTT.

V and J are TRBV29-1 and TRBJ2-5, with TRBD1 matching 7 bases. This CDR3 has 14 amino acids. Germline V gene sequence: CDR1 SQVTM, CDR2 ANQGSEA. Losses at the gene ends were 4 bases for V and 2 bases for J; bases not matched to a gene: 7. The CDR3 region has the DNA TGCAGCGTTGTGGGTGGACAGGTTCAAGAGACCCAGTACTTC. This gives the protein CSVVGGQVQETQYF.

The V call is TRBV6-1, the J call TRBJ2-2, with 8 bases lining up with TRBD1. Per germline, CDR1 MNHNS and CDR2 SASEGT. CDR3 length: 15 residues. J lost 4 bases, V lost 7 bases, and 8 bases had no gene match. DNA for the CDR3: TGTGCCAGCAAACGGACAGGGAGCCCCACCGGGGAGCTGTTTTTT. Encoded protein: CASKRTGSPTGELFF.

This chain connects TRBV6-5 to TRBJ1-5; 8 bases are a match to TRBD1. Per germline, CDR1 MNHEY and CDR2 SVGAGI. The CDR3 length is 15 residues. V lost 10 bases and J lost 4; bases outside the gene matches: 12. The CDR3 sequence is CATAPSGQGNQPQHF. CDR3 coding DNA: TGTGCCACAGCCCCGTCCGGACAGGGTAATCAGCCCCAGCATTTT.

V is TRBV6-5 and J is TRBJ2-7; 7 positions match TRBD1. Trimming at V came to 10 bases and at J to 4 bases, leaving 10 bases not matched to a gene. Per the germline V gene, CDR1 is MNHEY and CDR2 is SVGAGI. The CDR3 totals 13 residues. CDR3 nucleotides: TGTGCCATCACCGGACAGGAACCGTACGAGCAGTACTTC. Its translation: CAITGQEPYEQYF.

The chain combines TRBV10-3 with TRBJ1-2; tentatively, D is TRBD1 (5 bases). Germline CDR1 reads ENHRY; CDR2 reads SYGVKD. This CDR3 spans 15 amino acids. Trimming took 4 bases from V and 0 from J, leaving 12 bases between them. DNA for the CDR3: TGTGCCATCAGTGCACAGGAAGGACCTAACTATGGCTACACCTTC. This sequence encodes CAISAQEGPNYGYTF.

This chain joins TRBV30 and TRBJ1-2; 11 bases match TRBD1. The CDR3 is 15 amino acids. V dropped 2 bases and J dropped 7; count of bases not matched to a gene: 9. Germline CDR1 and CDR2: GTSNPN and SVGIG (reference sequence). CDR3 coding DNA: TGTGCCTGGAGTCTACTCGGACAGGGGGCTGGTGGCTACACCTTC. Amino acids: CAWSLLGQGAGGYTF.

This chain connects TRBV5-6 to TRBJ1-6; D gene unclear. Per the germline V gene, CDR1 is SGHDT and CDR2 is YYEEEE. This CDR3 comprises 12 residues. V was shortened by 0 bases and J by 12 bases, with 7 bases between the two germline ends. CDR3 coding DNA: TGTGCCAGCAGCTTGGGTAGTGGACCCCTCCACTTT. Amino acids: CASSLGSGPLHF.

This CDR3 is CASSQARWKPQHF. CDR3 in DNA: TGTGCCAGCAGTCAGGCCCGGTGGAAGCCCCAGCATTTT. This chain uses TRBV6-5 with TRBJ1-5; D is unclear. The length of the CDR3 is 13 residues. The V end was cut by 5 bases, the J end by 8 bases, with 13 bases between. In germline, CDR1 is MNHEY, CDR2 SVGAGI.

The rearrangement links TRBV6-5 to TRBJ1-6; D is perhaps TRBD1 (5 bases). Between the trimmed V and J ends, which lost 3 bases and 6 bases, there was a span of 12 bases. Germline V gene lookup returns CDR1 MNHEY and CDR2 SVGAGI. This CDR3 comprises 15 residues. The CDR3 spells CASSYRRGGNSPLHF. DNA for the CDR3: TGTGCCAGCAGTTATAGGAGGGGAGGTAATTCACCCCTCCACTTT.

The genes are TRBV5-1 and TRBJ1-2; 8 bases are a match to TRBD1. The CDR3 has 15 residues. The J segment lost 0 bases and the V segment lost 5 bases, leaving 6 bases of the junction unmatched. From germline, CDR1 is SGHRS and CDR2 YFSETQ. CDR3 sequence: CASRPQGETNYGYTF. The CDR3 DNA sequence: TGCGCCAGCAGGCCACAGGGGGAAACTAACTATGGCTACACCTTC.

CDR3 sequence reads: CASSAGGPNTEAFF. CDR3 DNA sequence: TGTGCCAGCAGCGCCGGGGGACCTAACACTGAAGCTTTCTTT. This chain uses TRBV7-6 with TRBJ1-1; maybe TRBD1 (5 bases). V dropped 5 bases and J dropped 2 bases, with 12 bases sitting between them. Germline V gene sequence: CDR1 SGHVS, CDR2 FNYEAQ. This CDR3 comprises 14 residues. Full variable domain (remainder filled in from reference TRBV7-6 and TRBJ1-1): GAGVSQSPRYKVTKRGQDVALRCDPISGHVSLYWYRQALGQGPEFLTYFNYEAQQDKSGLPNDRFSAERPEGSISTLTIQRTEQRDSAMYRCASSAGGPNTEAFFGQGTRLTVV.

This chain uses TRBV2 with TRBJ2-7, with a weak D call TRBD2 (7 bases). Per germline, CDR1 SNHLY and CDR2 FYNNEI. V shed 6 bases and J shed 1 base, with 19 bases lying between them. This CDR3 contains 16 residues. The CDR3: CASRGGRSGQSYEQYF. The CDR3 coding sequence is TGTGCCAGCAGGGGGGGGCGGAGCGGGCAGTCCTACGAGCAGTACTTC.

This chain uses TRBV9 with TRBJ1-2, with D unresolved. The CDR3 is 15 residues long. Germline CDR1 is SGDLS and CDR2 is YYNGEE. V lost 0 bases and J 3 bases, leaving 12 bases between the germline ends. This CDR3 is CASSVGAEVDYGYTF. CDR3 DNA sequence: TGTGCCAGCAGCGTAGGGGCAGAAGTGGACTATGGCTACACCTTC.